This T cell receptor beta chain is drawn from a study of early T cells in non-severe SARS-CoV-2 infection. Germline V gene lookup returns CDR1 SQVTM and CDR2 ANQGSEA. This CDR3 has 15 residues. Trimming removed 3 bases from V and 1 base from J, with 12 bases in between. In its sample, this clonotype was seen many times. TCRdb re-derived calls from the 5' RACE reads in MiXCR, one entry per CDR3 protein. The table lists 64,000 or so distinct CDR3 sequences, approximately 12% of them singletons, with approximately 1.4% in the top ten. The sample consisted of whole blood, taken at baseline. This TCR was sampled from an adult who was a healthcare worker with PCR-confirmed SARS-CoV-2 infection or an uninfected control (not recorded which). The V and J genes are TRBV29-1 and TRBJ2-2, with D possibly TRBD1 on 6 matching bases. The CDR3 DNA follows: TGCAGCGTTGATGCAGGGGCGATGAACACCGGGGAGCTGTTTTTT. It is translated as CSVDAGAMNTGELFF.